This T cell receptor (beta chain) came from a study of blood T cell repertoires in COVID-19. This clone was seen a handful of times. Repertoires were generated with immunoSEQ multiplex PCR, while TCRdb's copy carries only in-frame clones and drops some. The sample consists of a few hundred thousand clones, approximately 90% of them appearing once. The J segment lost 2 bases and the V segment lost 7 bases, leaving 7 bases of the junction unmatched. Germline V gene sequence: CDR1 MNHEY, CDR2 SVGAGI. The length of the CDR3 is 14 residues. The sequencing sample was made of PBMCs or T cells enriched from blood (not recorded which). This sequence joins TRBV6-5 and TRBJ1-2; TRBD1 matches at 7 bases. The TCR originated in a woman aged 40 to 55 who had recovered from COVID-19. CDR3 DNA: TGTGCCAGCAACCGTCGGGACAGAAACTATGGCTACACCTTC. Encoded protein: CASNRRDRNYGYTF.